This record looks at one T cell receptor beta chain sequence and its context. This specimen belongs to a study of blood T cell repertoires in COVID-19. Study-wide context: COVID-19 samples from acute and convalescent phases originated in the United States, Italy and Spain. PBMCs, B-cell-depleted T cells, or T cells were the source of the cDNA or gDNA that made up the material.

V shed 6 bases and J 4 bases; nucleotides not matched to a gene: 5. CDR3 length: 13 residues. Per the study methods: Reference gene primers were amplified, and this amplification served to estimate nucleated cell counts. The assay was immunoSEQ multiplex PCR, and TCRdb's table has in-frame clones only and misses some. V, J and clone size were drawn from that table, and D and trimming were deduced from the DNA. The table lists roughly 300,000 clones, about 87% of them singletons, with approximately 7.8% in the top ten. This sequence originates from a woman between 45 and 60 years old who had recovered from COVID-19. The sequenced material came from peripheral blood. V gene TRBV12-3 or TRBV12-4 combines with J gene TRBJ1-1; 7 positions match TRBD1. This CDR3 reads CASSYDRVTEAFF. The CDR3 DNA follows: TGTGCCAGCAGCTATGACAGGGTCACTGAAGCTTTCTTT.